The clone carrying this T cell receptor (beta chain) was counted only a few times. The antigen remains undetermined. This entry comes from a study of OX40 agonist ivuxolimab in advanced cancers. Across the whole study: Antecedent anti-PD-1, anti-PD-L1 or anti-CTLA-4 therapy was permissible, with about 40% having received some. General observations from the study: At doses 0.1 to 3.0 mg/kg, CD4+ and CD8+ clones expanded.

With 0 bases clipped from V and 0 bases from J, the junction kept 4 bases outside the gene matches. This CDR3 has 16 amino acids. Looked up from germline, CDR1 is SGHRS and CDR2 is YFSETQ. Method: immunoSEQ multiplex PCR; TCRdb's copy keeps in-frame clones and lacks some. The top ten clones hold approximately 0.81% of a sample with 65,000 to 85,000 clones, about 85% of them seen once. The source is an adult with an advanced solid tumor such as melanoma, head and neck, liver or kidney cancer. V gene TRBV5-1 combines with J gene TRBJ1-1, with TRBD1 matching over 8 bases. Here the sequenced sample was CD4+ or CD8+ T cells sorted from blood, taken in a trial of the OX40 agonist ivuxolimab. This CDR3 is CASSLGAGGMNTEAFF. CDR3 DNA sequence: TGCGCCAGCAGCTTGGGGGCAGGGGGCATGAACACTGAAGCTTTCTTT.